This TCR beta chain is drawn from a study of cytomegalovirus exposure and HLA in healthy donors. Findings and limits, study-wide: Presence/absence results assume similar sequencing depth per donor, which may not hold.

The J segment lost 3 bases and the V segment lost 4 bases, leaving 4 bases of the junction unmatched. CDR1 and CDR2 from the germline V gene are SQVTM and ANQGSEA. This CDR3 is built from 13 residues. Of note for this clone: Its antigen is unidentified.

PCR was performed using 60 Vbeta and 13 Jbeta primers. Measured with immunoSEQ multiplex PCR; TCRdb has only the in-frame clones, and not every one. Here the sample spans approximately 39,000 clones, roughly three quarters being singletons. What was sequenced was PBMCs. This rearrangement joins TRBV29-1 to TRBJ2-3; 7 positions match TRBD2. The receptor comes from a man aged 25 to 40 in good health and CMV-seronegative. The CDR3 sequence: CSVGGRGTDTQYF. The CDR3 region has the DNA TGCAGCGTTGGGGGGAGGGGAACAGATACGCAGTATTTT.